The T cell receptor beta chain under discussion was sequenced for a study of T cell changes during pregnancy in multiple sclerosis. The CDR3 extends over 14 amino acids. The germline V gene has CDR1 MNHEY and CDR2 SMNVEV (reference sequence). V was pared by 3 bases and J by 5 bases, with 6 bases of the junction left unmatched. Assay used: immunoSEQ multiplex PCR; TCRdb lists only in-frame clones, some missing. The sample contains about 24,000 clones, roughly nine tenths of which appear only once. The rearrangement links TRBV27 to TRBJ2-7, with 8 bases lining up with TRBD1. This TCR was recovered from a female donor in good health, enrolled as a control in a pregnancy study. Here the sequenced sample was CD8+ T cells from peripheral blood mononuclear cells, taken in the third trimester of pregnancy. The CDR3 region has the DNA TGTGCCAGCAGTTTGATCGACAGGGGCAACGAGCAGTACTTC. The encoded protein is CASSLIDRGNEQYF.